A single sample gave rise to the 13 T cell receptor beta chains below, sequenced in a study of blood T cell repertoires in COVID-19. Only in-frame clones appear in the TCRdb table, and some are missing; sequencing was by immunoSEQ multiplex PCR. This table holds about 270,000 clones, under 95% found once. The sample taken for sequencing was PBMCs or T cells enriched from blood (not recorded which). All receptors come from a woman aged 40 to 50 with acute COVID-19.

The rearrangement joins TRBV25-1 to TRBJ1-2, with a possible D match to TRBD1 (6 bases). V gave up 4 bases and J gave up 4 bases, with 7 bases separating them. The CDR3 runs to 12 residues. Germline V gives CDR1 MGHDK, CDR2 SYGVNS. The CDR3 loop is CASSGDIYGYTF. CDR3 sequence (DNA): TGTGCCAGCAGTGGGGACATCTATGGCTACACCTTC.

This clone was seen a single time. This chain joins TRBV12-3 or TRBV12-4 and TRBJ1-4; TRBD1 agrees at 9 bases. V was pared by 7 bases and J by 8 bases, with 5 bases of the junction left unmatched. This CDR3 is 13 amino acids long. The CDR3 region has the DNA TGTGCCAGCAAGGGACAGGGCCCCGAAAAACTGTTTTTT. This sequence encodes CASKGQGPEKLFF.

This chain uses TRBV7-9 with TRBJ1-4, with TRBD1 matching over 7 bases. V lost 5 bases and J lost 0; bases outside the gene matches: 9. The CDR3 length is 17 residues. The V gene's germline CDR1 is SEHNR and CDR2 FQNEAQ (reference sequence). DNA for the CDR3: TGTGCCAGCAGCCCCCGGACAGGAATTCCAACTAATGAAAAACTGTTTTTT. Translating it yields CASSPRTGIPTNEKLFF. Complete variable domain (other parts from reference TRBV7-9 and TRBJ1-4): DTGVSQNPRHKITKRGQNVTFRCDPISEHNRLYWYRQTLGQGPEFLTYFQNEAQLEKSRLLSDRFSAERPKGSFSTLEIQRTEQGDSAMYLCASSPRTGIPTNEKLFFGSGTQLSVL.

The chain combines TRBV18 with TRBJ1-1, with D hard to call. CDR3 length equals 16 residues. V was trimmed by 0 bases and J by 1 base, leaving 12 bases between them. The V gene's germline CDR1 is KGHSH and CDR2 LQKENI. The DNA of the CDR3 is TGTGCCAGCTCACCACCGAATAGAACTCCGAACACTGAAGCTTTCTTT. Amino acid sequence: CASSPPNRTPNTEAFF.

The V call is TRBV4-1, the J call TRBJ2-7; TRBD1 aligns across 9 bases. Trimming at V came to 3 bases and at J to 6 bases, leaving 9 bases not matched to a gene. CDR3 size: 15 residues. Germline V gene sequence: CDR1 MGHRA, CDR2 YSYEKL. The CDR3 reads CASSHAGTGYPEQYF. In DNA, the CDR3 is TGCGCCAGCAGCCATGCCGGGACAGGGTATCCCGAGCAGTACTTC.

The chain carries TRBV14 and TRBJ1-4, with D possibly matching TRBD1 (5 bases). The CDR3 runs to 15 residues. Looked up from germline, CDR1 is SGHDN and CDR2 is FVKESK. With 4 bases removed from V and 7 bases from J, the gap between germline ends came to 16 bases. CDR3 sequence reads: CASSRADGGGEKLFF. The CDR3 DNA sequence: TGTGCCAGCAGCCGAGCTGACGGGGGGGGTGAAAAACTGTTTTTT. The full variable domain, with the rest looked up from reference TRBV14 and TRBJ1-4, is EAGVTQFPSHSVIEKGQTVTLRCDPISGHDNLYWYRRVMGKEIKFLLHFVKESKQDESGMPNNRFLAERTGGTYSTLKVQPAELEDSGVYFCASSRADGGGEKLFFGSGTQLSVL.

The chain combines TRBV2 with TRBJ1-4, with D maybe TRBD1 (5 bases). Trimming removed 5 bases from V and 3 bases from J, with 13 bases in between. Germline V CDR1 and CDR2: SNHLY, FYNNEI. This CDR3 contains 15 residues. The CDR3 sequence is CASSRGGGANEKLFF. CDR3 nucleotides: TGTGCCAGCAGTCGTGGGGGAGGGGCTAATGAAAAACTGTTTTTT.

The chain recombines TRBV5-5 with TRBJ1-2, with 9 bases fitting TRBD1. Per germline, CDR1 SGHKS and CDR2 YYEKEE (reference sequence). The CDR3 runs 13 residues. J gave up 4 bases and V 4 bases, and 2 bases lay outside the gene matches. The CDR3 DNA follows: TGTGCCAGCAGCCAGGACAGGGGCTATGGCTACACCTTC. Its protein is CASSQDRGYGYTF.

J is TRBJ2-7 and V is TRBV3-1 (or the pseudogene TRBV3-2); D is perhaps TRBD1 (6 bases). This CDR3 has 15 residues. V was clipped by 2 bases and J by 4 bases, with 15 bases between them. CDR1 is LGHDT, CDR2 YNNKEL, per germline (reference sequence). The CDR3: CASSQSAGALYEQYF. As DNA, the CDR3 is TGTGCCAGCAGCCAATCGGCAGGGGCCCTTTACGAGCAGTACTTC.

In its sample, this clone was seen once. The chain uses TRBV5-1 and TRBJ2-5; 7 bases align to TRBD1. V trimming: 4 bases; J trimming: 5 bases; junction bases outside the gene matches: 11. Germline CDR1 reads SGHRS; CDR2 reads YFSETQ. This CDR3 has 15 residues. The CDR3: CASSRDGVQGETQYF. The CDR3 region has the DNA TGCGCCAGCAGCCGCGACGGGGTACAGGGGGAGACCCAGTACTTC.

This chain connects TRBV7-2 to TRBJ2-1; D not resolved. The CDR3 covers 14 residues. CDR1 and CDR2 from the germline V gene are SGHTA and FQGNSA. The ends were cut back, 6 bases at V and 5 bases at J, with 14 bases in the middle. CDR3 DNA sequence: TGTGCCAGCAGTACCGGAGACGCGGACAATGAGCAGTTCTTC. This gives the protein CASSTGDADNEQFF.

The CDR3 coding sequence is TGCGCCAGCAGCGCGGGAACAAGCAATCAGCCCCAGCATTTT. It is translated as CASSAGTSNQPQHF. V gene TRBV4-1 combines with J gene TRBJ1-5; unclear D gene. The V gene lost 5 bases and the J gene lost 1 base, with 9 bases spanning the gap. This CDR3 contains 14 residues. Germline values: CDR1 MGHRA, CDR2 YSYEKL.

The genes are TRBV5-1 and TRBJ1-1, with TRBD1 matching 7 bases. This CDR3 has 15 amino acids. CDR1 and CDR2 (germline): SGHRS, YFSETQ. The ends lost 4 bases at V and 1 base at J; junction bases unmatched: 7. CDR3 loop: CASSNSGTANTEAFF. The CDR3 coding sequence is TGCGCCAGCAGCAACTCCGGGACAGCGAACACTGAAGCTTTCTTT. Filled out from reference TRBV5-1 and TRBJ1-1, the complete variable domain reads KAGVTQTPRYLIKTRGQQVTLSCSPISGHRSVSWYQQTPGQGLQFLFEYFSETQRNKGNFPGRFSGRQFSNSRSEMNVSTLELGDSALYLCASSNSGTANTEAFFGQGTRLTVV.